The 23 T cell receptor beta chains below all came from one sample that was sequenced in a study of graft-versus-host responses after intestinal transplantation. Their antigens remain unidentified. TCRdb's copy holds only in-frame clones and misses some; the assay was immunoSEQ multiplex PCR. The table shows roughly 120,000 clones, with around 96% occurring only once. The sequenced sample was unstimulated CD8+ T cells sorted from spleen or lymph node cells, obtained before intestinal transplant. These receptors were collected from a human donor who received an intestinal transplant.

The chain uses TRBV19 and TRBJ1-5; D uncertain. Looked up from germline, CDR1 is LNHDA and CDR2 is SQIVND (reference sequence). The CDR3 extends over 13 amino acids. The V and J ends lost 3 bases and 5 bases respectively, with 8 bases between them. The CDR3 coding sequence is TGTGCCAGTAGTATCTCCAGATATCAGCCCCAGCATTTT. This codes for CASSISRYQPQHF.

The CDR3 DNA reads as TGTGCCAGCAGTTTCGGGACAGGGGGATTACAAGGCACCCAGTACTTC. Translated, it gives CASSFGTGGLQGTQYF. The rearrangement uses TRBV6-6 and TRBJ2-5; TRBD1 aligns across 11 bases. The germline V gene encodes CDR1 MNHNY and CDR2 SVGAGI (reference sequence). J lost 8 bases, V lost 4 bases, and 12 bases had no gene match. CDR3 length equals 16 residues.

CDR3 nucleotides: TGTGCCAGCAGTTTATCGGGTTATGTCGATCAGCCCCAGCATTTT. Translating it yields CASSLSGYVDQPQHF. The V and J genes are TRBV27 and TRBJ1-5; no firm D call. CDR1 is MNHEY and CDR2 is SMNVEV in the germline V gene (reference sequence). The CDR3 runs to 15 residues. The V gene lost 0 bases and the J gene lost 5 bases, with 11 bases spanning the gap.

This chain joins TRBV4-1 and TRBJ1-1, with 7 bases that match TRBD1. J gave up 3 bases and V 1 base, and 8 bases lay outside the gene matches. CDR3 size: 16 residues. CDR1 and CDR2 (germline): MGHRA, YSYEKL. The DNA of the CDR3 is TGCGCCAGCAGCCAAGGGACAGGCGGGGAGGACACTGAAGCTTTCTTT. Protein: CASSQGTGGEDTEAFF.

V and J are TRBV6-5 and TRBJ2-7; no reliable D call. This CDR3 spans 13 amino acids. Looked up from germline, CDR1 is MNHEY and CDR2 is SVGAGI. V was cut by 4 bases and J by 2 bases, with 9 bases left in between. CDR3 DNA: TGTGCCAGCAGTTCAACTGGGACCTACGAGCAGTACTTC. It specifies CASSSTGTYEQYF.

The chain couples TRBV15 to TRBJ1-4, with D possibly being TRBD1 (6 bases). The germline V gene encodes CDR1 LNHNV and CDR2 YYDKDF (reference sequence). The germline V and J ends were trimmed by 8 bases and 5 bases, with 15 bases remaining between them. The CDR3 has 14 amino acids. The CDR3 DNA sequence: TGTGCCACCCCTCACGGACAGTCGAATGAAAAACTGTTTTTT. Its translation: CATPHGQSNEKLFF.

The V and J genes are TRBV27 and TRBJ1-4; 10 nucleotides match TRBD1. The V gene end was trimmed by 8 bases and the J gene end by 2 bases; junction bases not matched to a gene: 2. Germline assignment: CDR1 MNHEY and CDR2 SMNVEV (reference sequence). This CDR3 is built from 14 residues. CDR3 amino acids: CASGTGATNEKLFF. CDR3 nucleotides: TGTGCCAGCGGGACAGGGGCGACTAATGAAAAACTGTTTTTT. Combining the CDR3 with reference TRBV27 and TRBJ1-4 gives the whole variable domain EAQVTQNPRYLITVTGKKLTVTCSQNMNHEYMSWYRQDPGLGLRQIYYSMNVEVTDKGDVPEGYKVSRKEKRNFPLILESPSPNQTSLYFCASGTGATNEKLFFGSGTQLSVL.

The rearrangement links TRBV29-1 to TRBJ2-3, with D perhaps TRBD2 (6 bases). This CDR3 is 14 amino acids long. Germline CDR1 SQVTM, CDR2 ANQGSEA. The V end was cut by 7 bases, the J end by 2 bases, with 16 bases between. This chain's CDR3 is CSGVGSGLTDTQYF. The CDR3 nucleotides read TGCAGCGGAGTGGGTAGCGGACTCACAGATACGCAGTATTTT.

This clone was detected only a few times. In the same sample, other DNA sequences code for this CDR3. This chain uses TRBV5-1 with TRBJ2-3; 7 bases fit TRBD2. The trim removed 0 bases at V and 4 bases at J, leaving 5 bases unmatched. This CDR3 has 15 residues. The germline CDR1 and CDR2 sequences are SGHRS and YFSETQ. The CDR3 loop reads CASSLARERADTQYF. The CDR3 DNA reads TGCGCCAGCAGCTTGGCGCGGGAGAGGGCAGATACGCAGTATTTT.

V usage is TRBV7-9 and J usage is TRBJ2-1; D perhaps matches TRBD2 (6 bases). The V gene's germline CDR1 is SEHNR and CDR2 FQNEAQ (reference sequence). Trimming took 5 bases from V and 6 from J, leaving 11 bases between them. The CDR3 is 13 amino acids. This CDR3 is CASSPWTINEQFF. CDR3 coding DNA: TGTGCCAGCAGCCCCTGGACTATCAATGAGCAGTTCTTC.

The rearrangement joins TRBV9 to TRBJ2-3, with unresolved D. Trimming cost V 0 bases and J 5 bases, with 1 base left between them. Germline V CDR1 and CDR2: SGDLS, YYNGEE. The CDR3 is 11 residues long. The CDR3 bases are TGTGCCAGCAGCGTAGAAGATACGCAGTATTTT. Its protein is CASSVEDTQYF.

This clone appeared once. The chain links TRBV5-1 to TRBJ1-2; possibly TRBD1 for D (5 bases). Germline-derived CDR1 and CDR2 are SGHRS and YFSETQ. Trimming removed 0 bases at V and 4 bases at J, with 7 bases between. The CDR3 has 13 residues. CDR3: CASSLGRGYGYTF. As DNA, the CDR3 is TGCGCCAGCAGCTTGGGAAGGGGCTATGGCTACACCTTC.

The chain combines TRBV28 with TRBJ1-2, with 8 bases that match TRBD1. Trimming cost V 5 bases and J 1 base; bases outside gene matches: 6. Germline CDR1 reads MDHEN; CDR2 reads SYDVKM. The CDR3 consists of 15 residues. CDR3 sequence reads: CASSQGAIVNYGYTF. The DNA for the CDR3 is TGTGCCAGCAGTCAGGGGGCAATCGTTAACTATGGCTACACCTTC.

V and J are TRBV10-3 and TRBJ2-7, with TRBD1 matching 9 bases. Germline CDR1 ENHRY, CDR2 SYGVKD. V gave up 1 base and J gave up 0 bases; unmatched junction bases: 4. This CDR3 has 16 residues. Here the CDR3 DNA reads TGTGCCATCAGTGAGTGGACAGGGGCCCGCTCCTACGAGCAGTACTTC. Its protein product is CAISEWTGARSYEQYF.

The rearrangement joins TRBV5-1 to TRBJ2-7; 7 positions agree with TRBD1. Germline V gives CDR1 SGHRS, CDR2 YFSETQ. J was trimmed by 3 bases and V by 4 bases; bases with no gene match: 7. The CDR3 extends over 14 amino acids. CDR3 sequence: CASSPTGYSYEQYF. CDR3 DNA: TGCGCCAGCAGCCCGACAGGGTATAGCTACGAGCAGTACTTC. The whole variable domain, remainder taken from reference TRBV5-1 and TRBJ2-7, is KAGVTQTPRYLIKTRGQQVTLSCSPISGHRSVSWYQQTPGQGLQFLFEYFSETQRNKGNFPGRFSGRQFSNSRSEMNVSTLELGDSALYLCASSPTGYSYEQYFGPGTRLTVT.

This chain uses TRBV6-5 with TRBJ2-1; a weak D match, TRBD2 (5 bases). V was cut by 5 bases and J by 0 bases, with 11 bases left in between. The germline V gene has CDR1 MNHEY and CDR2 SVGAGI. There are 15 residues in the CDR3. The CDR3 DNA follows: TGTGCCAGCAGTCCCATTACTAGCTCCTACAATGAGCAGTTCTTC. Translated: CASSPITSSYNEQFF.

The chain recombines TRBV19 with TRBJ2-6, with 7 bases fitting TRBD2. The CDR3 runs to 14 residues. With 8 bases clipped from V and 2 bases from J, the junction kept 3 bases outside the gene matches. Germline CDR1 reads LNHDA; CDR2 reads SQIVND (reference sequence). In DNA, the CDR3 is TGTGCCAGTCACCGGGGGGCTGGGGCCAACGTCCTGACTTTC. As protein: CASHRGAGANVLTF.

The chain carries TRBV6-5 and TRBJ1-2, with 7 bases identical to TRBD1. The V gene's germline CDR1 is MNHEY and CDR2 SVGAGI. V lost 5 bases and J lost 1; bases outside the gene matches: 1. The CDR3 spans 13 residues. CDR3 nucleotides: TGTGCCAGCAGTGGGACAGATAACTATGGCTACACCTTC. This encodes CASSGTDNYGYTF.

The chain combines TRBV4-1 with TRBJ2-1, with a possible D match to TRBD1 (5 bases). Trimming removed 4 bases from V and 8 bases from J, with 9 bases in between. Germline V gives CDR1 MGHRA, CDR2 YSYEKL. The CDR3 is made up of 12 amino acids. CDR3 protein: CASSLKTDEQFF. Here the CDR3 DNA reads TGCGCCAGCAGCCTTAAGACAGATGAGCAGTTCTTC.

The gene calls are TRBV20-1 and TRBJ2-5, with D unresolved. CDR3 length: 11 residues. The germline CDR1 and CDR2 sequences are DFQATT and SNEGSKA (reference sequence). V was shortened by 6 bases and J by 5 bases, with 10 bases between the two germline ends. CDR3 nucleotide sequence: TGCAGTGCCCCCCCCTTGGAGACCCAGTACTTC. This encodes CSAPPLETQYF.

The chain joins TRBV5-4 to TRBJ2-5; TRBD2 aligns across 7 bases. The J call may be faulty, since TRBJ2-7 better matches the DNA end. There are 14 residues in the CDR3. Germline V gene sequence: CDR1 SGHNT, CDR2 YYREEE (reference sequence). CDR3 coding DNA: TGTGCCAGCAGCTCGATCCTAGCGGTCGGCGAGCAGTACTTC. It specifies CASSSILAVGEQYF.

The CDR3: CASSVGGKNIQYF. The CDR3 nucleotides are TGTGCCAGCAGCGTAGGGGGGAAAAACATTCAGTACTTC. The chain carries TRBV5-4 and TRBJ2-4, with D possibly called TRBD1 or TRBD2 (6 bases each). Germline lookup yields CDR1 SGHNT and CDR2 YYREEE (reference sequence). Deletions cut 4 bases from V and 4 bases from J, with 9 bases between. CDR3 length: 13 amino acids. Full variable domain (missing parts from reference TRBV5-4 and TRBJ2-4): ETGVTQSPTHLIKTRGQQVTLRCSSQSGHNTVSWYQQALGQGPQFIFQYYREEENGRGNFPPRFSGLQFPNYSSELNVNALELDDSALYLCASSVGGKNIQYFGAGTRLSVL.

The chain has TRBV9 and TRBJ2-3; possible D gene TRBD2, 6 bases. The CDR3 totals 14 residues. The germline CDR1 and CDR2 sequences are SGDLS and YYNGEE. Trimming left V 2 bases short and J 2 bases short, with 9 bases between. In DNA form, the CDR3 reads TGTGCCAGCAGCGTGGGGGGTCACACAGATACGCAGTATTTT. Its translation is CASSVGGHTDTQYF.